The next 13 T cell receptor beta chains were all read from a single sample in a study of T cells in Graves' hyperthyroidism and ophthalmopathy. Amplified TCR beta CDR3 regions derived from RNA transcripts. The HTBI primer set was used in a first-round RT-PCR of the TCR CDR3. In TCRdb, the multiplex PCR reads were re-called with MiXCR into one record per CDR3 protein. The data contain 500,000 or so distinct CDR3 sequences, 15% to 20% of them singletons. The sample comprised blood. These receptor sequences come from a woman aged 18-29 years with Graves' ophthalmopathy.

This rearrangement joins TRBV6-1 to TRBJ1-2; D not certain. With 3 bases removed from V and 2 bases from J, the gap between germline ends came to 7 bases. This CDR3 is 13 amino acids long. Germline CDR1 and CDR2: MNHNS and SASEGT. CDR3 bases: TGTGCCAGCAGTGATCCGGGGAACTATGGCTACACCTTC. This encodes CASSDPGNYGYTF.

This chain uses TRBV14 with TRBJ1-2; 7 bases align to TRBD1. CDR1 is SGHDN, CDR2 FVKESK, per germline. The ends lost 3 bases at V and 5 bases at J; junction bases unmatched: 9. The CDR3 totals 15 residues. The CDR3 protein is CASSHRDSFIYGYTF. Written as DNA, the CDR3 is TGTGCCAGCAGCCACCGGGACAGCTTTATATATGGCTACACCTTC.

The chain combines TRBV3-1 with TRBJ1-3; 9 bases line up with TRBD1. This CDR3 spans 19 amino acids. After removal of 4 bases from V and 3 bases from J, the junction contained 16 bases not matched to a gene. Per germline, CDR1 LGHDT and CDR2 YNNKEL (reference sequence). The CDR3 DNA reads TGTGCCAGCAGCCCCTACCCATTCCTGACAGGGGGAATTGGAAACACCATATATTTT. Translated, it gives CASSPYPFLTGGIGNTIYF.

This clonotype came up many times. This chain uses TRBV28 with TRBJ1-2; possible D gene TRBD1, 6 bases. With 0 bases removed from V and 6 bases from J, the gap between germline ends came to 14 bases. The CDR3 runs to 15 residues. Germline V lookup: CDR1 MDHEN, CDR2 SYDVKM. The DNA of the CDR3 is TGTGCCAGCAGTTTATGGGCCCCAGGGGAGGATGGCTACACCTTC. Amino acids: CASSLWAPGEDGYTF.

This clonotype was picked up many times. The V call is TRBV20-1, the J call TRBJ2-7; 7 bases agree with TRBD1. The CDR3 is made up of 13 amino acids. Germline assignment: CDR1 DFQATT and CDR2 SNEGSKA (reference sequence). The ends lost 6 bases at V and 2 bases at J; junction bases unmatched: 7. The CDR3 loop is CSARGRQTYEQYF. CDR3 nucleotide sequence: TGCAGTGCCAGGGGGAGACAGACCTACGAGCAGTACTTC.

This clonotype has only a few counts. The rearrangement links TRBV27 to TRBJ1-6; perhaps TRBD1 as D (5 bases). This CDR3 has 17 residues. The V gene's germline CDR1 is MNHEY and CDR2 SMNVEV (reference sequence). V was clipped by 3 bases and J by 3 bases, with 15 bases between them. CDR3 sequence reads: CASSLGLQRGYNSPLHF. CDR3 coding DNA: TGTGCCAGCAGTTTGGGACTACAGAGAGGCTATAATTCACCCCTCCACTTT.

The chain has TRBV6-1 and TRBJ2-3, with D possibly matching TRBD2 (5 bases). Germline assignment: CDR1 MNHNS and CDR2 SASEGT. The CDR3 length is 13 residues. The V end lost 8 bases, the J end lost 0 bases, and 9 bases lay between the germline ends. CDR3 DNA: TGTGCCAGCGCGGGTTCTAGCACAGATACGCAGTATTTT. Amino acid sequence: CASAGSSTDTQYF.

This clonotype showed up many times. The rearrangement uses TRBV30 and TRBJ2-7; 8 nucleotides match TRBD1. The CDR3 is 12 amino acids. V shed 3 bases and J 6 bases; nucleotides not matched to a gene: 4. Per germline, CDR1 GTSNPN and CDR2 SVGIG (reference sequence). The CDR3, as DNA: TGTGCCTGGAGACAGGGGGGCGGCGAGCAGTACTTC. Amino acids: CAWRQGGGEQYF. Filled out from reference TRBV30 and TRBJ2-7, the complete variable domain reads SQTIHQWPATLVQPVGSPLSLECTVEGTSNPNLYWYRQAAGRGLQLLFYSVGIGQISSEVPQNLSASRPQDRQFILSSKKLLLSDSGFYLCAWRQGGGEQYFGPGTRLTVT.

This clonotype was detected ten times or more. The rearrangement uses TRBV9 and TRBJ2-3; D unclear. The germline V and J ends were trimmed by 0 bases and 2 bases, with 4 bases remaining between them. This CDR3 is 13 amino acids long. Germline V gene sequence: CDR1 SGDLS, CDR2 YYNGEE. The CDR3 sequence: CASSVVDTDTQYF. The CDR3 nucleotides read TGTGCCAGCAGCGTAGTAGACACAGATACGCAGTATTTT. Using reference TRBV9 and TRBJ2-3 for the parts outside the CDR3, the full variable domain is DSGVTQTPKHLITATGQRVTLRCSPRSGDLSVYWYQQSLDQGLQFLIQYYNGEERAKGNILERFSAQQFPDLHSELNLSSLELGDSALYFCASSVVDTDTQYFGPGTRLTVL.

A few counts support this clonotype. The chain's CDR3 is CASSRDTSGNTIYF. The CDR3 bases are TGTGCCAGCTCACGGGACACATCTGGAAACACCATATATTTT. The chain combines TRBV18 with TRBJ1-3; D might be TRBD1 (6 bases). Between the trimmed V and J ends, which lost 4 bases and 1 base, there was a span of 8 bases. This CDR3 comprises 14 residues. CDR1 is KGHSH and CDR2 is LQKENI in the germline V gene. The full variable domain, its missing parts supplied by reference TRBV18 and TRBJ1-3, is NAGVMQNPRHLVRRRGQEARLRCSPMKGHSHVYWYRQLPEEGLKFMVYLQKENIIDESGMPKERFSAEFPKEGPSILRIQQVVRGDSAAYFCASSRDTSGNTIYFGEGSWLTVV.

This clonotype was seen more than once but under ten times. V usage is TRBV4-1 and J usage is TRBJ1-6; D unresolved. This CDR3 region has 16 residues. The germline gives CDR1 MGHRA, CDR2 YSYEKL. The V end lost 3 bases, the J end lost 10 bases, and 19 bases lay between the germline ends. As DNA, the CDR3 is TGCGCCAGCAGCCAGGGAAGAGCAAAGGGTTCCTCACCCCTCCACTTT. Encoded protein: CASSQGRAKGSSPLHF.

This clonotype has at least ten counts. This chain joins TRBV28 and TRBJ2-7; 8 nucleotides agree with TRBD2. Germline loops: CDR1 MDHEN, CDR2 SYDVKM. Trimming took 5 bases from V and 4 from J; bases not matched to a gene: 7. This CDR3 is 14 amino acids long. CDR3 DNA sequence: TGTGCCAGCAGTCCGAGCGGGAGTCGTTACGAGCAGTACTTC. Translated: CASSPSGSRYEQYF.

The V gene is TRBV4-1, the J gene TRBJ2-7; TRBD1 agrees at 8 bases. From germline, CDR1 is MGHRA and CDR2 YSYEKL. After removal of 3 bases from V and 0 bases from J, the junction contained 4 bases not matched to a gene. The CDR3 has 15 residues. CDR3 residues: CASSQSGGLSYEQYF. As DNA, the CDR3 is TGCGCCAGCAGCCAGTCAGGGGGCCTCTCCTACGAGCAGTACTTC.